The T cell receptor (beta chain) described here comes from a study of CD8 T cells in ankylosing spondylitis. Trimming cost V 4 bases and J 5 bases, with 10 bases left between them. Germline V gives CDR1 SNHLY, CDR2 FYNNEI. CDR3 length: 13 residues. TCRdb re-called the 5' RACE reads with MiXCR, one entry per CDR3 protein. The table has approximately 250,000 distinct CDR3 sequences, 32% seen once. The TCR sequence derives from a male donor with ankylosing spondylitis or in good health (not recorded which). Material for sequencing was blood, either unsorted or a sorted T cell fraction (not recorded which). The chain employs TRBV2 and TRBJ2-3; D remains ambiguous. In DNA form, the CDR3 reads TGTGCCAGCAGTGCGGAGCAAAAAGATACGCAGTATTTT. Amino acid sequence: CASSAEQKDTQYF.